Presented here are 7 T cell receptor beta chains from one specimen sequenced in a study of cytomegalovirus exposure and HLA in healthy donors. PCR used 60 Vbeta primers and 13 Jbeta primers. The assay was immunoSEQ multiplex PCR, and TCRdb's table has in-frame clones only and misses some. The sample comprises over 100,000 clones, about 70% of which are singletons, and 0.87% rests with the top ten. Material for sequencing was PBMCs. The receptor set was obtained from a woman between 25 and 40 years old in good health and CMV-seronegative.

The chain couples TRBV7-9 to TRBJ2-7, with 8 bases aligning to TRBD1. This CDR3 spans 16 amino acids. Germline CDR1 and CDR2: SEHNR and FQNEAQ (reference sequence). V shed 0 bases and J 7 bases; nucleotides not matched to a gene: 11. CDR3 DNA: TGTGCCAGCAGCTTAGCGTTCGGGACAGGCCTGGGGGAGCAGTACTTC. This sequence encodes CASSLAFGTGLGEQYF.

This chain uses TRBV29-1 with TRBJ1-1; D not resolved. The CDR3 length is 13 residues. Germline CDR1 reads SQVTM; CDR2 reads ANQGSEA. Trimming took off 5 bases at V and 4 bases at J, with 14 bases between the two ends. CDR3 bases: TGCAGCGTTTCAGAGGGTGATGGCACTGAAGCTTTCTTT. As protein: CSVSEGDGTEAFF.

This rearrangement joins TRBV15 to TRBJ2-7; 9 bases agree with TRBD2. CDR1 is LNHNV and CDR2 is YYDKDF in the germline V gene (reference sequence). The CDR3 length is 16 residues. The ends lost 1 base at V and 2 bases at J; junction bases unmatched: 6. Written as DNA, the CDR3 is TGTGCCACCAGCAGAGTCTTAGCGGGGGCTACCTACGAGCAGTACTTC. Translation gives CATSRVLAGATYEQYF.

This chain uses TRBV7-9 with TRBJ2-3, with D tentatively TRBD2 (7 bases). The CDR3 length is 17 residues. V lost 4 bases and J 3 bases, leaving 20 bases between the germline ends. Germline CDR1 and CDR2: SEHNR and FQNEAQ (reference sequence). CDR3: CASSSRLGGGTTDTQYF. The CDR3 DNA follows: TGTGCCAGCAGCTCCAGATTAGGGGGAGGGACTACAGATACGCAGTATTTT.

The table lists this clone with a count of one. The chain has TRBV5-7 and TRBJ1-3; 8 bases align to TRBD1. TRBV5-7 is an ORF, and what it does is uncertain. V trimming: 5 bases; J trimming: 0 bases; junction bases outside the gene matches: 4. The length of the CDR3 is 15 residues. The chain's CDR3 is CASRSGTGSGNTIYF. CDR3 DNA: TGTGCCAGCAGGTCCGGGACAGGCTCTGGAAACACCATATATTTT.

The CDR3 loop is CATSRDRVPNYGYTF. The DNA of the CDR3 is TGTGCCACCAGCAGAGATCGAGTCCCTAACTATGGCTACACCTTC. The chain joins TRBV15 to TRBJ1-2; D is uncertain. This CDR3 comprises 15 residues. Deletions cut 0 bases from V and 0 bases from J, with 8 bases between. CDR1 is LNHNV and CDR2 is YYDKDF in the germline V gene (reference sequence).

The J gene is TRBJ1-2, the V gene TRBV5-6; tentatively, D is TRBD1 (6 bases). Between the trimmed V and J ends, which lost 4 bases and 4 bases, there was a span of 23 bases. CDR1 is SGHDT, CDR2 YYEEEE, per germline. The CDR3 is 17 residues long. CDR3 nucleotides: TGTGCCAGCAGCCCCCGGAACGGGGCAGGGGACCTCTATGGCTACACCTTC. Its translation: CASSPRNGAGDLYGYTF.